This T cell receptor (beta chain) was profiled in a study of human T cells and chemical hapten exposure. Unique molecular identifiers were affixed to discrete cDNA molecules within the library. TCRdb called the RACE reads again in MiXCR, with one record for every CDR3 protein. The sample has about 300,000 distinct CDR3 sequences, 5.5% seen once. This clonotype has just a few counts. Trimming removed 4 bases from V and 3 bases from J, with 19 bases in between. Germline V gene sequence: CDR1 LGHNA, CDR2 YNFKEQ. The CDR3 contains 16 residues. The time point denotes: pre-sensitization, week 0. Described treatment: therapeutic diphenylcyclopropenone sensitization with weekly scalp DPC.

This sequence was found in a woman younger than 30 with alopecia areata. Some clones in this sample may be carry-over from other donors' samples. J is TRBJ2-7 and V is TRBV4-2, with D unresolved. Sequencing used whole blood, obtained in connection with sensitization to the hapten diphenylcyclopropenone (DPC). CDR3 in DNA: TGTGCCAGCAGCCCCTCCGGCCCTATGAGTGACTACGAGCAGTACTTC. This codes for CASSPSGPMSDYEQYF.